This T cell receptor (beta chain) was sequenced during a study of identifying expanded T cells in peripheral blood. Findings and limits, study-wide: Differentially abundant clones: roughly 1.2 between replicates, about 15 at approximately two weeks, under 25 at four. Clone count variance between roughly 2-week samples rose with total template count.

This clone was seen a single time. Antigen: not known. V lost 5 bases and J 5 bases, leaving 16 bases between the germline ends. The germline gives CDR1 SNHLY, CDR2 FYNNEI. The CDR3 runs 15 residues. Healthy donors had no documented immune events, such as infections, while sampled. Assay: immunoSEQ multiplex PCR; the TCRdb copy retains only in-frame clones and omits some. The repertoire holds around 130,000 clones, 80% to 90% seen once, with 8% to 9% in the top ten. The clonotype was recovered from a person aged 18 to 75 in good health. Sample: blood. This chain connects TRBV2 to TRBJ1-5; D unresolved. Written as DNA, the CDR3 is TGTGCCAGCAGTCTAACATCCCAGGTCGATCAGCCCCAGCATTTT. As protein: CASSLTSQVDQPQHF.